This T cell receptor beta chain was identified during a study of blood T cell repertoires in COVID-19. Overall study: T cells, B-cell-depleted T cells, or PBMCs supplied cDNA or gDNA.

Method: immunoSEQ multiplex PCR; TCRdb's copy keeps in-frame clones and lacks some. The sample shows about 340,000 clones, about 86% of them seen only once. CDR1 and CDR2 from the germline V gene are SGHTS and YDEGEE. The CDR3 length is 13 residues. V lost 1 base and J lost 5, with 9 bases in between. This sequence originates from a man aged 25 to 40 with active or convalescent COVID-19. This chain joins TRBV5-8 and TRBJ1-1, with D uncertain. Sequenced material: peripheral blood. The CDR3 loop is CASSLIRGTEAFF. CDR3 sequence (DNA): TGTGCCAGCAGCTTGATAAGAGGTACTGAAGCTTTCTTT.